This TCR beta chain was recorded in a study of OX40 agonist ivuxolimab in advanced cancers. Points from the study as a whole: Clonal expansion by week 6 occurred in CD4+ and CD8+ blood T cells (at 0.1 to 3.0 mg/kg).

Clones were read by immunoSEQ multiplex PCR, and TCRdb kept only the in-frame ones, dropping some. The sample includes about 120,000 clones, around 87% of them seen just once. Blood specimens came from baseline, cycle 4 day 1, and cycle 7 day 1. This clone came up once. Its antigen is undetermined. The receptor's source is an adult with an advanced solid tumor such as melanoma, head and neck, liver or kidney cancer. Sequencing was performed on CD4+ or CD8+ T cells sorted from blood, taken in a trial of the OX40 agonist ivuxolimab.

CDR3 sequence reads: CASSTWNIGKTEAFF. The CDR3, as DNA: TGTGCCAGTAGTACATGGAATATAGGGAAAACTGAAGCTTTCTTT. The J gene is TRBJ1-1, the V gene TRBV19, with no clear D. V dropped 4 bases and J dropped 5 bases, with 17 bases sitting between them. The length of the CDR3 is 15 residues. The V gene's germline CDR1 is LNHDA and CDR2 SQIVND (reference sequence).